Below are 21 T cell receptor beta chains sequenced from a single sample in a study of blood T cell repertoires in COVID-19. Assay used: immunoSEQ multiplex PCR; TCRdb lists only in-frame clones, some missing. The sample gives approximately 300,000 clones, around 80% of which show up once; approximately 1.3% is in the top ten. The sample was peripheral blood. These receptors all come from a woman aged 50 to 60 with acute or convalescent COVID-19.

V and J are TRBV9 and TRBJ1-5; 9 nucleotides line up with TRBD1. Trimming cost V 4 bases and J 2 bases; bases outside gene matches: 4. CDR3 length: 15 amino acids. Germline CDR1 and CDR2: SGDLS and YYNGEE. The CDR3 sequence: CASSSGQGGNQPQHF. CDR3 DNA sequence: TGTGCCAGCAGCTCGGGACAGGGTGGCAATCAGCCCCAGCATTTT.

The rearrangement links TRBV5-1 to TRBJ2-1; 9 bases fit TRBD1. Germline values: CDR1 SGHRS, CDR2 YFSETQ. The CDR3 is 16 residues long. V dropped 2 bases and J dropped 4; count of bases not matched to a gene: 7. The CDR3 DNA reads as TGCGCCAGCAGCTTCCGGACAGGGGCCCTTTACAATGAGCAGTTCTTC. Its translation: CASSFRTGALYNEQFF.

The chain employs TRBV7-9 and TRBJ1-1; the D gene is possibly TRBD1 (6 bases). Trimming left V 5 bases short and J 1 base short, with 11 bases between. Per the germline V gene, CDR1 is SEHNR and CDR2 is FQNEAQ (reference sequence). The CDR3 runs 14 residues. The CDR3 spells CASSQGQPNTEAFF. The CDR3 DNA follows: TGTGCCAGCAGCCAGGGACAACCGAACACTGAAGCTTTCTTT.

This clone was counted only a few times. The chain combines TRBV4-3 with TRBJ1-6, with no clear D. In germline, CDR1 is LGHNA, CDR2 YSLEER. The length of the CDR3 is 17 residues. Trimming shortened V by 0 bases and J by 1 base, and 10 bases separated the two germline ends. The CDR3 region has the DNA TGCGCCAGCAGCCAAGATCACGAAGCTTCCTATAATTCACCCCTCCACTTT. This codes for CASSQDHEASYNSPLHF.

The sample holds one count of this clone. The V gene is TRBV4-2, the J gene TRBJ2-2, with a tentative D call TRBD2 (5 bases). V lost 1 base to trimming and J lost 6 bases, with 12 bases between them. Germline V gene lookup returns CDR1 LGHNA and CDR2 YNFKEQ. The CDR3 has 15 residues. This chain's CDR3 is CASSQVSVTSGELFF. The CDR3 bases are TGTGCCAGCAGCCAAGTTAGCGTCACGTCCGGGGAGCTGTTTTTT.

This clone appeared a few times. The chain recombines TRBV5-1 with TRBJ1-1, with no clear D. Trimming removed 4 bases from V and 4 bases from J, with 23 bases in between. Germline values: CDR1 SGHRS, CDR2 YFSETQ. The CDR3 runs 17 residues. CDR3 protein: CASSMYSIGAFGTEAFF. The CDR3 DNA sequence: TGCGCCAGCAGCATGTATTCGATTGGAGCGTTCGGCACTGAAGCTTTCTTT.

This chain uses TRBV9 with TRBJ2-2; D is perhaps TRBD1 (6 bases). V lost 0 bases, J lost 2 bases, and 11 bases lay in between. The CDR3 runs to 16 residues. Germline CDR1 is SGDLS and CDR2 is YYNGEE. The CDR3 sequence: CASSVVAGANTGELFF. In DNA, the CDR3 is TGTGCCAGCAGCGTAGTGGCAGGGGCAAACACCGGGGAGCTGTTTTTT.

This clone showed up just a few times. This chain joins TRBV2 and TRBJ2-7, with D maybe TRBD1 (6 bases). Germline V CDR1 and CDR2: SNHLY, FYNNEI. With 3 bases removed from V and 2 bases from J, the gap between germline ends came to 8 bases. This CDR3 comprises 13 residues. CDR3 amino acids: CASSDDRTYEQYV. Written as DNA, the CDR3 is TGTGCCAGCAGTGATGACAGGACCTACGAGCAGTACGTC.

The chain has TRBV2 and TRBJ1-1; 9 bases align to TRBD1. V gave up 6 bases and J gave up 6 bases; unmatched junction bases: 8. CDR1 and CDR2 from the germline V gene are SNHLY and FYNNEI. This CDR3 region has 14 residues. DNA of the CDR3: TGTGCCAGCAGGGCTGACAGGGGGGCGGCTGAAGCTTTCTTT. Translating it yields CASRADRGAAEAFF.

The gene calls are TRBV11-2 and TRBJ1-5; weak D call: TRBD1 (5 bases). From germline, CDR1 is SGHAT and CDR2 FQNNGV. V shed 1 base and J shed 0 bases, with 13 bases lying between them. The CDR3 consists of 17 residues. CDR3 coding DNA: TGTGCCAGCAGCTTAGGAGACTGGGGCGATAGCAATCAGCCCCAGCATTTT. Its translation is CASSLGDWGDSNQPQHF.

The V and J genes are TRBV7-9 and TRBJ1-1; D is undetermined. This CDR3 contains 13 residues. V was trimmed by 1 base and J by 6 bases, leaving 9 bases between them. Germline loops: CDR1 SEHNR, CDR2 FQNEAQ (reference sequence). The CDR3 sequence is CASSLDTAAEAFF. CDR3 coding DNA: TGTGCCAGCAGCTTAGATACAGCCGCTGAAGCTTTCTTT.

A single count supports this clone. The genes are TRBV11-2 and TRBJ1-1; D is perhaps TRBD1 (6 bases). Germline-derived CDR1 and CDR2 are SGHAT and FQNNGV. The V and J ends lost 2 bases and 1 base respectively, with 11 bases between them. The CDR3 consists of 15 residues. Here the CDR3 DNA reads TGTGCCAGCAGCTTACGGGACATCCCGAACACTGAAGCTTTCTTT. It specifies CASSLRDIPNTEAFF. The full variable domain, with the rest looked up from reference TRBV11-2 and TRBJ1-1, is EAGVAQSPRYKIIEKRQSVAFWCNPISGHATLYWYQQILGQGPKLLIQFQNNGVVDDSQLPKDRFSAERLKGVDSTLKIQPAKLEDSAVYLCASSLRDIPNTEAFFGQGTRLTVV.

The chain combines TRBV12-5 with TRBJ1-2; D not resolved. The ends were cut back, 6 bases at V and 11 bases at J, with 10 bases in the middle. This CDR3 is 10 amino acids long. The germline V gene encodes CDR1 LGHNT and CDR2 FRNRAP. This CDR3 is CASGQFGYTF. The CDR3 DNA sequence: TGTGCTAGTGGCCAGTTCGGGTACACCTTC.

This chain links TRBV29-1 with TRBJ2-6; perhaps TRBD1 as D (5 bases). Trimming left V 4 bases short and J 4 bases short, with 8 bases between. Germline-derived CDR1 and CDR2 are SQVTM and ANQGSEA. This CDR3 is 13 amino acids long. CDR3 DNA sequence: TGCAGCGTTGCAGGGCCCGGGGCCAACGTCCTGACTTTC. It encodes CSVAGPGANVLTF. Full variable domain (remainder filled in from reference TRBV29-1 and TRBJ2-6): SAVISQKPSRDICQRGTSLTIQCQVDSQVTMMFWYRQQPGQSLTLIATANQGSEATYESGFVIDKFPISRPNLTFSTLTVSNMSPEDSSIYLCSVAGPGANVLTFGAGSRLTVL.

The chain joins TRBV3-1 (or the pseudogene TRBV3-2) to TRBJ2-5; 14 bases are a match to TRBD2. Trimming at V came to 3 bases and at J to 8 bases, leaving 5 bases not matched to a gene. This CDR3 is built from 15 residues. Germline assignment: CDR1 LGHDT and CDR2 YNNKEL (reference sequence). The CDR3 region is CASSQGTSGRDTQYF. In DNA, the CDR3 is TGTGCCAGCAGCCAGGGGACTAGCGGGAGAGACACCCAGTACTTC.

The chain carries TRBV6-2 or TRBV6-3 and TRBJ1-2, with 10 bases fitting TRBD1. The CDR3 sequence is 15 residues long. The trim removed 5 bases at V and 6 bases at J, leaving 9 bases unmatched. Looked up from germline, CDR1 is MNHEY and CDR2 is SVGEGT. The CDR3 is CASSTPDRGSDGYTF. The CDR3 nucleotides read TGTGCCAGCAGTACACCGGACAGGGGGTCAGATGGCTACACCTTC.

This clone has a handful of counts. The CDR3 here is CASSLGQGNTEAFF. The CDR3 bases are TGTGCCAGCAGCTTAGGACAGGGTAACACTGAAGCTTTCTTT. The V and J genes are TRBV11-3 and TRBJ1-1, with TRBD1 matching 7 bases. Germline V CDR1 and CDR2: SGHNT, YENEEA. The CDR3 length is 14 residues. V lost 1 base to trimming and J lost 2 bases; unmatched junction nucleotides: 1.

The chain uses TRBV5-4 and TRBJ2-1, with D perhaps TRBD2 (5 bases). Trimming left V 5 bases short and J 8 bases short, with 17 bases between. The V gene's germline CDR1 is SGHNT and CDR2 YYREEE (reference sequence). This CDR3 is built from 14 residues. The CDR3 protein is CASSPSLGGYEQFF. The CDR3 DNA follows: TGTGCCAGCAGTCCCTCTCTGGGCGGGTATGAGCAGTTCTTC.

The chain joins TRBV6-1 to TRBJ1-3; D might be TRBD1 (6 bases). Germline assignment: CDR1 MNHNS and CDR2 SASEGT. V dropped 4 bases and J dropped 5 bases, with 18 bases sitting between them. This CDR3 is 16 amino acids long. The CDR3 is CASSAQGIDGRNTIYF. The CDR3 DNA reads TGTGCCAGCAGTGCACAGGGCATTGACGGTAGAAACACCATATATTTT.

The chain couples TRBV24-1 to TRBJ1-5, with a weak D call TRBD1 (5 bases). V lost 5 bases and J lost 2, with 12 bases in between. Germline lookup yields CDR1 KGHDR and CDR2 SFDVKD. The CDR3 runs 15 residues. The CDR3 nucleotides read TGTGCCACCAGTGGGATCGAACAGGGCAATCAGCCCCAGCATTTT. Encoded protein: CATSGIEQGNQPQHF.

The genes are TRBV10-3 and TRBJ1-1; D is perhaps TRBD1 (6 bases). Trimming took 1 base from V and 4 from J, leaving 10 bases between them. The CDR3 extends over 14 amino acids. CDR1 ENHRY and CDR2 SYGVKD come from the germline V gene. The CDR3 spells CAISELQGPTEAFF. CDR3 DNA: TGTGCCATCAGTGAGTTACAGGGTCCCACTGAAGCTTTCTTT.